This TCR beta chain was recovered during a study of blood T cell repertoires in COVID-19. Study as a whole: Sources were T cells, B-cell-depleted T cells, or PBMCs; the material itself was cDNA or gDNA.

Participants had their cohort set by participant-reported clinical history. Exposed volunteers were people who met a COVID-19 case within 2 weeks before study entry. The CDR3 consists of 15 residues. Germline CDR1 is SSHAT and CDR2 is FNYEAQ (reference sequence). V gave up 3 bases and J gave up 2 bases, with 14 bases separating them. Assay used: immunoSEQ multiplex PCR; TCRdb lists only in-frame clones, some missing. This sample yields fewer than 350,000 clones, of which around nine tenths are seen a single time; 0.95% to 1.1% belongs to the top ten. The chain employs TRBV7-7 and TRBJ2-7; tentative D call: TRBD1 (6 bases). The clonotype originates from a woman aged 25 to 39 who had been exposed to COVID-19. The sequencing input was PBMCs or T cells enriched from blood (not recorded which). CDR3 coding DNA: TGTGCCAGCAGCTTCAGGGCAGGGGACACCTACGAGCAGTACTTC. It yields the protein CASSFRAGDTYEQYF.